This TCR beta chain was recovered during a study of quantifying T cell responses using KT2 cells. Study-level information: Reverse transcription used primers in the TCR alpha and beta constant regions.

The CDR3 sequence is 14 residues long. CDR1 and CDR2 from the germline V gene are MDHEN and SYDVKM. V lost 4 bases and J 0 bases, leaving 8 bases between the germline ends. This clonotype was found many times. The cDNA 3' end received a ligated oligonucleotide with a UMI. An equimolar mix of RC1.1 and RC1.2 primed the beta chain across TRBC1 and TRBC2. TCRdb itself ran the UMI-ligation and nested PCR reads through MiXCR, one entry per CDR3 protein. The sample shows about 32,000 distinct CDR3 sequences, 7.3% of them seen only once. What was sequenced was PBMCs spiked with cells of the T cell clone KT2. The chain joins TRBV28 to TRBJ2-3; D is unresolved. The clonotype was recovered from a human donor. The CDR3 sequence is CASSYTPSTDTQYF. The DNA of the CDR3 is TGTGCCAGCAGTTACACGCCTAGCACAGATACGCAGTATTTT. Full variable domain (remainder filled in from reference TRBV28 and TRBJ2-3): DVKVTQSSRYLVKRTGEKVFLECVQDMDHENMFWYRQDPGLGLRLIYFSYDVKMKEKGDIPEGYSVSREKKERFSLILESASTNQTSMYLCASSYTPSTDTQYFGPGTRLTVL.